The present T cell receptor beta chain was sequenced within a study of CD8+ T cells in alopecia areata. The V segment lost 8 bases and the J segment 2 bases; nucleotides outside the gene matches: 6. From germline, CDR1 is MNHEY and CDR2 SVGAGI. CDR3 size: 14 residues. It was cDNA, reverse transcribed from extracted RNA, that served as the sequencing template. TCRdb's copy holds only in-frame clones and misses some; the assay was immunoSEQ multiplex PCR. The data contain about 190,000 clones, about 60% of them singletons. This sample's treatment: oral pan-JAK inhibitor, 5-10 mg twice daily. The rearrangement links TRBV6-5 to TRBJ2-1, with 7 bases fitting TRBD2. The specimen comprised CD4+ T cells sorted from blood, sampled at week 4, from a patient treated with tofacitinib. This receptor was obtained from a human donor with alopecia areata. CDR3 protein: CASRQLATYNEQFF. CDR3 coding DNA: TGTGCCAGCCGACAACTAGCGACCTACAATGAGCAGTTCTTC.